This T cell receptor (beta chain) was profiled in a study of T cells in Graves' hyperthyroidism and ophthalmopathy (dated by TCRdb to the late 2010s). As for the study more broadly: Peripheral blood was collected at initial diagnosis, before any treatment. To identify distinguishing TCR V-J signatures, a discovery cohort of 100 or so patients was used, comprising some 45 with Graves' ophthalmopathy and 55 to 65 with stable Graves' hyperthyroidism. Prospective prediction of ophthalmopathy was tested in an independent validation cohort consisting of fewer than 20 hyperthyroidism patients and 17 patients who later progressed to ophthalmopathy. The 75 to 100 discovery patients were divided at random into training and test sets in a 7:3 ratio. In more than 5 Graves' hyperthyroidism patients, the study also compared T-cell repertoires from thyroid tissue with T-cell repertoires from blood. After sampling, hyperthyroidism patients received methimazole starting at 30 mg daily, and ophthalmopathy patients received high-dose intravenous methylprednisolone. TCR Vbeta CDR3 sequencing of 135 peripheral blood samples (around 45 ophthalmopathy, roughly 74 hyperthyroidism and around 17 progressor patients) is reported in the paper. Paper-wide results and their limitations: Most expanded thyroid clonotypes (frequency above 0.001) were also detected in blood, a finding suggesting that blood repertoires may reflect thyroid immune responses. A 13 V-J signature model separated ophthalmopathy from stable hyperthyroidism, with around 88% sensitivity and roughly 82% specificity in cross-validation and 80%/75% in testing. During validation, the model predicted progression to ophthalmopathy a median of about 6.5 months ahead of onset, with almost 71% sensitivity and 72% to 85% specificity. No statistical method was used to set the sample size in advance, and investigators knew the group allocation.

V loses 5 bases of germline sequence and J loses 5 bases, and the interval between the two ends is 12 bases. As encoded in the germline V gene (reference sequence), CDR1 is LNHNV while CDR2 is YYDKDF. The CDR3 covers 13 residues, taking in both the cysteine and the phenylalanine. The DNA shown is the 39-base CDR3, in frame from base 1. A patient counted as having stable Graves' hyperthyroidism if no progression to ophthalmopathy occurred over 18 months of follow-up. The hyperthyroidism patients were between 18 and 65 years old and newly diagnosed, with a disease duration of less than 2 months. Exclusion was applied to patients with uncontrolled infections, other autoimmune diseases, pregnancy or lactation. Diagnoses relied on clinical symptoms, serum thyroxine and TRAb, thyroid ultrasound and orbital computed tomography. PBMCs were separated from 8 to 10 ml of fresh peripheral blood using Ficoll-Paque density gradient centrifugation. Total RNA was extracted with Trizol reagent, and quality was checked on an Agilent 2100 Bioanalyzer.

Amplification of TCR beta CDR3 regions was carried out from RNA transcripts. The first round of RT-PCR for the TCR CDR3 was performed with the HTBI primer set and the Qiagen OneStep RT-PCR kit. A second multiplex PCR round built the libraries, followed by size selection and purification. Paired-end sequencing of the libraries was performed with 100 bp reads on an Illumina HiSeq2000. As for the original processing: Raw data were processed with SOAPnuke, discarding reads with adapters, uncalled bases, mean Phred below 15, or no exact constant-primer or identifier match. COPE v1.2.5 was used to merge high-quality paired reads, and clonotypes were defined as unique nucleotide sequences. Clonotypes were aligned to IMGT TRBV, TRBD and TRBJ reference segments using MiTCR v1.1. The analysis was restricted to V-J combinations with a frequency above 0.0001, which together covered around 99% of the repertoires. The TCS score was defined as the ratio of F50 (clonal expansion) to E x V (chaos), calculated using BLOSUM62-based TCRdist between CDR3 peptides within each V-J. Welch's t-statistics and random forest reduced fewer than 550 V-J features to roughly 13, which were used in a naive Bayes classifier (R e1071). The raw public reads went through TCRdb reprocessing: fastp at Q25, MiXCR clone calling, in-frame beta chains kept. Identical CDR3 proteins give one entry, which carries the most common genes and DNA. The V and J calls reflect TCRdb's pipeline rather than the authors' work. Within this sample are hundreds of thousands of distinct CDR3 sequences, with about a sixth of them counted one time only. The top ten constitute over 12% of the sample.

This clonotype has a count of ten or more. There is no known antigen for this receptor. Base qualities are not recorded, but no much larger clone differs from it by a single base. This clonotype was obtained from a woman between 18 and 30 years old with Graves' hyperthyroidism. Recombination connected TRBV15 to TRBJ1-2, and possibly TRBD1, on 5 matching bases. Source material: blood. The DNA is as follows: TGTGCCACCAGCGCGACAGTCGAATATGGCTACACCTTC. Its translation reads: CATSATVEYGYTF.